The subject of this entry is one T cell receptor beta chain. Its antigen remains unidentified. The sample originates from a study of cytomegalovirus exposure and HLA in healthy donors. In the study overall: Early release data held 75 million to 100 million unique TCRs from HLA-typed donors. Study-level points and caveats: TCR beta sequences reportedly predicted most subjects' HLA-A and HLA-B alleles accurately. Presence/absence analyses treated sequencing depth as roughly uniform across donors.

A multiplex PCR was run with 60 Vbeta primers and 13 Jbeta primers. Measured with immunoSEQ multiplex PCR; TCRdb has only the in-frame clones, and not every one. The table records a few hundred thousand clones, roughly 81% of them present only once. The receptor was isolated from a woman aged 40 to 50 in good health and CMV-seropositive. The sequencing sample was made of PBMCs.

CDR3 coding DNA: TGTGCCAGCAGCCAGGACTGGGACAGGCGTCCCGGGGAGCTGTTTTTT. It codes for CASSQDWDRRPGELFF. V is TRBV4-2 and J is TRBJ2-2; 8 bases fit TRBD1. This CDR3 spans 16 amino acids. After removal of 3 bases from V and 6 bases from J, the junction contained 9 bases not matched to a gene. Germline CDR1 and CDR2: LGHNA and YNFKEQ.